Listed here is a single TCR beta chain. The antigen is not known. This record belongs to a study of shared clonotypes between healthy human individuals. Overall study context: CD4 naive and memory got three plates each, CD8 naive two, CD8 memory one.

Notes on the study in general: The study found about 5% of naive CD4 clonotypes shared across a few donors.

Into CD45RA+ naive and CD45RA-negative memory subsets, the CD4+ cells were split. Libraries were prepared by immunoSEQ multiplex PCR; TCRdb keeps only in-frame clonotypes and omits some of them. This sample carries nearly 1,000,000 clones, about three quarters of them seen once, and the ten largest clones take about 1.5%. The origin of this receptor is a man aged 18 to 35 in good health. The sample comprised memory CD4+ T cells sorted from blood. Indicated subset: CD45RA-negative fraction.

DNA of the CDR3: TGTGCCAGTAGTATAATCGGGACAGGGGGGAATTCACCCCTCCACTTT. Translated: CASSIIGTGGNSPLHF. This chain connects TRBV19 to TRBJ1-6; the match to TRBD1 covers 11 bases. This CDR3 has 16 residues. With V trimmed by 2 bases and J by 7 bases, 4 bases remained unmatched. The germline CDR1 and CDR2 sequences are LNHDA and SQIVND (reference sequence). Filled out from reference TRBV19 and TRBJ1-6, the complete variable domain reads DGGITQSPKYLFRKEGQNVTLSCEQNLNHDAMYWYRQDPGQGLRLIYYSQIVNDFQKGDIAEGYSVSREKKESFPLTVTSAQKNPTAFYLCASSIIGTGGNSPLHFGNGTRLTVT.